One and the same sample provided the 29 T cell receptor beta chains below, sequenced in a study of OX40 agonist ivuxolimab in advanced cancers. The library came from the immunoSEQ multiplex PCR assay. Sourced from immuneACCESS, this table was stored by TCRdb with only in-frame sequences that have V and J called. A share of the clones is absent; for the studies checked, an unresolved V gene accounts for under half, and the remainder has no known explanation. Within this sample are about 60,000 clones, with about four fifths of them counted one time only. Approximately 2.5% of the sample lies in the top ten. The sequencing used CD4+ or CD8+ T cells sorted from blood, collected in a trial of the OX40 agonist ivuxolimab. The receptors derive from an adult with an advanced solid tumor such as melanoma, head and neck, liver or kidney cancer.

This sequence joins TRBV5-1 and TRBJ2-7, with D uncertain. Germline values: CDR1 SGHRS, CDR2 YFSETQ. This CDR3 has 13 amino acids. The ends were cut back, 7 bases at V and 4 bases at J, with 15 bases in the middle. The CDR3 DNA follows: TGCGCCAGCGGCCAGGCTGAGGAGTACGAGCAGTACTTC. The encoded protein is CASGQAEEYEQYF.

The count of this clone is one. The rearrangement joins TRBV7-3 to TRBJ2-1; possible D gene TRBD2, 6 bases. In germline, CDR1 is SGHTA, CDR2 FQGTGA. V dropped 5 bases and J dropped 4 bases, with 12 bases sitting between them. The CDR3 length is 14 residues. The CDR3 sequence is CASSPPGDYNEQFF. The CDR3 coding sequence is TGTGCCAGCAGCCCTCCGGGAGATTACAATGAGCAGTTCTTC.

The rearrangement joins TRBV6-5 to TRBJ1-1; 10 bases are a match to TRBD1. The CDR3 length is 14 residues. The ends lost 7 bases at V and 2 bases at J; junction bases unmatched: 4. From germline, CDR1 is MNHEY and CDR2 SVGAGI. Here the CDR3 DNA reads TGTGCCAGCATAAAGACAGGGGGCAACACTGAAGCTTTCTTT. Translating it yields CASIKTGGNTEAFF.

Only one count was recorded for this clone. The chain employs TRBV7-3 and TRBJ2-3, with TRBD1 matching 7 bases. J was trimmed by 1 base and V by 3 bases; bases with no gene match: 1. Looked up from germline, CDR1 is SGHTA and CDR2 is FQGTGA. This CDR3 has 14 amino acids. CDR3 in DNA: TGTGCCAGCAGCTTTGGACAGGGCACAGATACGCAGTATTTT. The encoded protein is CASSFGQGTDTQYF.

V usage is TRBV18 and J usage is TRBJ1-3; possible D gene TRBD1, 6 bases. V lost 2 bases and J 0 bases, leaving 17 bases between the germline ends. The CDR3 contains 18 residues. Germline V CDR1 and CDR2: KGHSH, LQKENI. The CDR3 loop reads CASSPIRLTGLSGNTIYF. The CDR3 DNA sequence: TGTGCCAGCTCACCAATCAGATTAACAGGGCTCTCTGGAAACACCATATATTTT.

This chain uses TRBV19 with TRBJ2-7; 10 bases line up with TRBD2. The CDR3 runs to 15 residues. Germline CDR1 and CDR2: LNHDA and SQIVND (reference sequence). V shed 2 bases, J shed 3 bases, and the junction held 4 bases outside the gene matches. The CDR3 loop reads CASSIRTSGLYEQYF. DNA of the CDR3: TGTGCCAGTAGTATAAGGACTAGCGGACTCTACGAGCAGTACTTC. Based on the CDR3 plus reference TRBV19 and TRBJ2-7, the full variable domain is DGGITQSPKYLFRKEGQNVTLSCEQNLNHDAMYWYRQDPGQGLRLIYYSQIVNDFQKGDIAEGYSVSREKKESFPLTVTSAQKNPTAFYLCASSIRTSGLYEQYFGPGTRLTVT.

The V gene is TRBV6-5, the J gene TRBJ1-4; D perhaps matches TRBD1 (6 bases). This CDR3 has 15 residues. The V gene lost 3 bases and the J gene lost 8 bases, with 16 bases spanning the gap. Germline V gives CDR1 MNHEY, CDR2 SVGAGI. Written as DNA, the CDR3 is TGTGCCAGCAGTTATGACAGGCAAAATGGCGAAAAACTGTTTTTT. This sequence encodes CASSYDRQNGEKLFF.

The chain carries TRBV7-9 and TRBJ2-5; D remains unclear. The end of the DNA fits TRBJ2-7 better, so the J call may be wrong. The CDR3 is 15 residues long. Germline loops: CDR1 SEHNR, CDR2 FQNEAQ (reference sequence). The CDR3 reads CASSLGAATFYEQYF. The CDR3 nucleotides are TGTGCCAGCAGCTTAGGAGCCGCCACATTCTACGAGCAGTACTTC.

The rearrangement links TRBV9 to TRBJ2-1; 10 bases line up with TRBD2. After removal of 3 bases from V and 7 bases from J, the junction contained 10 bases not matched to a gene. The CDR3 extends over 16 amino acids. Germline V CDR1 and CDR2: SGDLS, YYNGEE. CDR3 sequence: CASSGRLAGLLNEQFF. The CDR3 coding sequence is TGTGCCAGCAGCGGCAGACTAGCGGGTTTATTGAATGAGCAGTTCTTC.

The chain is built from TRBV9 and TRBJ2-7; 11 bases map to TRBD1. Germline CDR1 reads SGDLS; CDR2 reads YYNGEE. Trimming removed 0 bases from V and 6 bases from J; junction bases left unmatched: 8. This CDR3 is 16 amino acids long. CDR3: CASSVAPLGQGGEQYF. CDR3 DNA sequence: TGTGCCAGCAGCGTAGCTCCGCTGGGACAGGGGGGCGAGCAGTACTTC.

The chain couples TRBV5-6 to TRBJ1-1; 8 positions agree with TRBD1. The CDR3 length is 15 residues. Trimming cost V 4 bases and J 0 bases; bases outside gene matches: 5. The germline V gene encodes CDR1 SGHDT and CDR2 YYEEEE. The CDR3 DNA is TGTGCCAGCAGCCACGGGACAGGAATGAACACTGAAGCTTTCTTT. Protein sequence: CASSHGTGMNTEAFF.

The chain links TRBV7-3 to TRBJ2-3, with D perhaps given as TRBD1 or TRBD2 (5 bases each). V was pared by 1 base and J by 0 bases, with 17 bases between. The CDR3 consists of 18 residues. Germline values: CDR1 SGHTA, CDR2 FQGTGA. The CDR3 region has the DNA TGTGCCAGCAGCTTAAATCCCATGGGGGTTAGGAGCACAGATACGCAGTATTTT. As protein: CASSLNPMGVRSTDTQYF.

This sequence joins TRBV7-8 and TRBJ2-7; D unresolved. Between the trimmed V and J ends, which lost 2 bases and 2 bases, there was a span of 4 bases. The length of the CDR3 is 12 residues. Germline V gene lookup returns CDR1 SGHVS and CDR2 FQNEAQ. CDR3 residues: CASSLSTYEQYF. The CDR3 region has the DNA TGTGCCAGCAGCTTATCCACCTACGAGCAGTACTTC.

This chain connects TRBV9 to TRBJ2-7; the D call may be TRBD1 or TRBD2 (5 bases each). The germline CDR1 and CDR2 sequences are SGDLS and YYNGEE. Trimming left V 4 bases short and J 5 bases short, with 13 bases between. The length of the CDR3 is 13 residues. The CDR3 protein is CASSTGPKNEQYF. CDR3 coding DNA: TGTGCCAGCAGCACGGGGCCCAAAAACGAGCAGTACTTC.

V is TRBV27 and J is TRBJ2-2; the match to TRBD2 covers 10 bases. With V trimmed by 7 bases and J by 7 bases, 6 bases remained unmatched. Germline V gene lookup returns CDR1 MNHEY and CDR2 SMNVEV (reference sequence). CDR3 length equals 14 residues. DNA for the CDR3: TGTGCCAGCACCCTAGCGGGAGAGAACGGGGAGCTGTTTTTT. The encoded protein is CASTLAGENGELFF.

V and J are TRBV7-3 and TRBJ2-2; perhaps TRBD2 as D (5 bases). The CDR3 loop spans 16 amino acids. The germline V gene encodes CDR1 SGHTA and CDR2 FQGTGA. V lost 1 base, J lost 1 base, and 10 bases lay in between. The CDR3 bases are TGTGCCAGCAGCTTAATGGCTAGCCAGAACACCGGGGAGCTGTTTTTT. Amino acids: CASSLMASQNTGELFF.

This clone was counted only a few times. The chain is built from TRBV5-1 and TRBJ2-7, with 9 positions matching TRBD1. This CDR3 comprises 15 residues. Germline V gene data show CDR1 as SGHRS and CDR2 as YFSETQ. V trimming: 4 bases; J trimming: 3 bases; junction bases outside the gene matches: 8. This chain's CDR3 is CASSVLPGQGYEQYF. The CDR3 DNA sequence: TGCGCCAGCAGCGTCCTACCGGGACAGGGCTACGAGCAGTACTTC.

The rearrangement uses TRBV7-9 and TRBJ2-5; maybe TRBD2 (5 bases). The ends were cut back, 5 bases at V and 5 bases at J, with 21 bases in the middle. The length of the CDR3 is 16 residues. Germline CDR1 is SEHNR and CDR2 is FQNEAQ (reference sequence). For the CDR3, the DNA is TGTGCCAGCAGCCCTCCCGCGCTCGGGCGGAGGGAGACCCAGTACTTC. Its protein product is CASSPPALGRRETQYF.

The V call is TRBV7-9, the J call TRBJ2-3; TRBD1 agrees at 7 bases. Germline V lookup: CDR1 SEHNR, CDR2 FQNEAQ (reference sequence). J gave up 4 bases and V 3 bases, and 7 bases lay outside the gene matches. This CDR3 contains 15 residues. This chain's CDR3 is CASSFPGGYADTQYF. In DNA, the CDR3 is TGTGCCAGCAGCTTTCCAGGGGGTTACGCAGATACGCAGTATTTT.

This sequence joins TRBV6-5 and TRBJ2-2; a weak D match, TRBD2 (7 bases). The CDR3 length is 13 residues. Germline-derived CDR1 and CDR2 are MNHEY and SVGAGI. With 6 bases removed from V and 5 bases from J, the gap between germline ends came to 10 bases. Written as DNA, the CDR3 is TGTGCCAGCAGCAGGGGAGGGACCGGGGAGCTGTTTTTT. Its translation is CASSRGGTGELFF.

The rearrangement links TRBV7-8 to TRBJ2-7, with 9 bases lining up with TRBD2. This CDR3 region has 20 residues. The trim removed 1 base at V and 2 bases at J, leaving 18 bases unmatched. Germline CDR1 is SGHVS and CDR2 is FQNEAQ. The CDR3 loop reads CASSLGYNSGSSSPPYEQYF. CDR3 DNA: TGTGCCAGCAGCTTAGGGTATAATAGCGGGAGCAGTTCACCCCCCTACGAGCAGTACTTC.

This sequence joins TRBV30 and TRBJ1-1; D uncertain. CDR3 length: 15 amino acids. V was clipped by 5 bases and J by 5 bases, with 21 bases between them. Germline values: CDR1 GTSNPN, CDR2 SVGIG (reference sequence). CDR3 DNA sequence: TGTGCCTGGCTGTCTCGTAGTCGGGGTAAGACTGAAGCTTTCTTT. Its protein is CAWLSRSRGKTEAFF.

The table lists this clone with a count of one. The V call is TRBV19, the J call TRBJ1-5; D not certain. Per the germline V gene, CDR1 is LNHDA and CDR2 is SQIVND (reference sequence). Trimming removed 9 bases at V and 4 bases at J, with 22 bases between. The CDR3 has 16 amino acids. The CDR3 spells CARAQPRELSNQPQHF. CDR3 DNA: TGTGCCAGAGCCCAGCCTAGGGAGTTAAGTAATCAGCCCCAGCATTTT.

The chain is built from TRBV19 and TRBJ1-5; D not resolved. The CDR3 has 13 residues. Trimming left V 4 bases short and J 1 base short, with 5 bases between. Germline CDR1 and CDR2: LNHDA and SQIVND (reference sequence). CDR3 DNA sequence: TGTGCCAGTAGTACCCAAAGCAATCAGCCCCAGCATTTT. Translation gives CASSTQSNQPQHF.

The chain employs TRBV4-1 and TRBJ2-5; 10 bases align to TRBD2. Germline lookup yields CDR1 MGHRA and CDR2 YSYEKL. V lost 1 base, J lost 2 bases, and 7 bases stayed unmatched. The CDR3 totals 17 residues. CDR3 DNA sequence: TGCGCCAGCAGCCAAGCTCAACTAGCGGGACAGCAAGAGACCCAGTACTTC. Protein product: CASSQAQLAGQQETQYF.

This clone was seen only once. V and J are TRBV7-3 and TRBJ2-3, with 7 positions matching TRBD2. V shed 5 bases, J shed 1 base, and the junction held 3 bases outside the gene matches. The V gene's germline CDR1 is SGHTA and CDR2 FQGTGA. The CDR3 runs 14 residues. The CDR3 DNA sequence: TGTGCCAGCAGCCGGGGACTACGCACAGATACGCAGTATTTT. It yields the protein CASSRGLRTDTQYF.

V is TRBV10-3 and J is TRBJ2-3; TRBD2 matches 9 bases. CDR3 length: 16 residues. The germline V gene encodes CDR1 ENHRY and CDR2 SYGVKD. V shed 0 bases, J shed 1 base, and the junction held 2 bases outside the gene matches. DNA of the CDR3: TGTGCCATCAGTGAGTCTAGCGGGAGTGGCACAGATACGCAGTATTTT. Its translation is CAISESSGSGTDTQYF.

The V gene is TRBV29-1, the J gene TRBJ1-1, with 9 bases fitting TRBD1. J was trimmed by 3 bases and V by 5 bases; bases with no gene match: 4. From germline, CDR1 is SQVTM and CDR2 ANQGSEA. The CDR3 contains 13 residues. CDR3 bases: TGCAGCGTTCTTGACAGGGGGGACACTGAAGCTTTCTTT. Residues: CSVLDRGDTEAFF.

This sequence joins TRBV25-1 and TRBJ2-1; D is unclear. Per the germline V gene, CDR1 is MGHDK and CDR2 is SYGVNS. This CDR3 is 14 amino acids long. The CDR3 sequence: CAISECRPYNEQFF. The CDR3 nucleotides read TGTGCGATCAGTGAGTGTCGACCTTACAATGAGCAGTTCTTC.